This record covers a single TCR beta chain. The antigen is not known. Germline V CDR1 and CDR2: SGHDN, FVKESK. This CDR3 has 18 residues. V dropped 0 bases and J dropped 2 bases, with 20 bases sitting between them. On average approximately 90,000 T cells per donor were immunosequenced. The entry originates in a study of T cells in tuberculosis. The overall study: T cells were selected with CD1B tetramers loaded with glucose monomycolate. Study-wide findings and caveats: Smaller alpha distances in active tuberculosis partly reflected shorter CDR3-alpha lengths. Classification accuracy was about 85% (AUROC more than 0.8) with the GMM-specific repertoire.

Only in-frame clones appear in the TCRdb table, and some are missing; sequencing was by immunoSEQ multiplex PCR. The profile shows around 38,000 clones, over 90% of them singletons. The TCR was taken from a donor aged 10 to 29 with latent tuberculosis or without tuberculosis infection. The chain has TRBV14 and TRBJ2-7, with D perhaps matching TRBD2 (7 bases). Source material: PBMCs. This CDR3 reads CASSQDLPAGRGPYEQYF. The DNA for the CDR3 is TGTGCCAGCAGCCAAGATCTCCCTGCGGGGCGGGGGCCCTACGAGCAGTACTTC.